This is a list of T cell receptor beta chains from one sample in a study of blood T cell repertoires in COVID-19. Sequencing was performed with immunoSEQ multiplex PCR; in TCRdb, only in-frame clones are kept and a portion is missing. The data contain 94,000 or so clones, around 90% of them singletons. The sequencing sample was made of peripheral blood. The receptors originated from a woman aged 80 or over with active COVID-19. Both conserved end residues are part of each CDR3. D genes are given only for firm matches. Not every row has a clone size; where given, it reads once, few, many or a size class.

J gene	D gene	V gene	clone size	CDR3 DNA	CDR3 protein
TRBJ2-3	.	TRBV6-6	.	TGTGCCAGCAGTTACAGCGATACGCAGTATTTT	CASSYSDTQYF
TRBJ2-5	.	TRBV1	.	TGCACCAGCAGAAGCAGGGGGAAGCAAGAGACCCAGTACTTC	CTSRSRGKQETQYF
TRBJ2-5	.	TRBV5-6	.	TGTGCCAGCAGCTTCGCTATGGAGGGGGCGGAGACCCAGTACTTC	CASSFAMEGAETQYF
TRBJ1-1	.	TRBV4-3	.	TGCGCCAGCAGCCAAGTTTCCGGACAGTTGAACACTGAAGCTTTCTTT	CASSQVSGQLNTEAFF
TRBJ2-1	.	TRBV19	once	TGTGCCAGTACCCCACAGGATAGCGGAAAAAAAGTGGACAATGAGCAGTTCTTC	CASTPQDSGKKVDNEQFF
TRBJ2-2	TRBD2	TRBV5-1	.	TGCGCCAGCAGCCCGAAAGACCGGGGGGGCCCCGGGGAGCTGTTTTTT	CASSPKDRGGPGELFF
TRBJ2-5	TRBD2	TRBV9	.	TGTGCCAGCAGCGCTCGAAGCGGGGGTCAAGAGACCCAGTACTTC	CASSARSGGQETQYF
TRBJ2-7	.	TRBV10-1	few	TGCGCCAGCAGTGAGATTAACAGGTACGCCTACGAGCAGTACTTC	CASSEINRYAYEQYF
TRBJ2-7	TRBD1	TRBV24-1	.	TGTGCCACCAGTGATTCTCGACAGGGGAGCTCCTACGAGCAGTACTTC	CATSDSRQGSSYEQYF
TRBJ1-1	.	TRBV19	.	TGTGCCAGTAGTCCTCCCACAGGGTTTGAAGCTTTCTTT	CASSPPTGFEAFF